The clone carrying this T cell receptor (beta chain) has a handful of counts. Its matching antigen is unknown. This entry is derived from a study of cytomegalovirus exposure and HLA in healthy donors. This CDR3 has 18 amino acids. Germline-derived CDR1 and CDR2 are SNHLY and FYNNEI. Deletions cut 7 bases from V and 2 bases from J, with 23 bases between. The roughly 120-subject validation cohort, separate from the approximately 630-subject first cohort, included the donors. TCRdb's copy holds only in-frame clones and misses some; the assay was immunoSEQ multiplex PCR. Here the sample spans more than 110,000 clones, almost 90% being singletons. Whole-study results and caveats: Reports described diagnosis of cytomegalovirus status by the classifier as highly specific and sensitive. According to the study, around 160 TCR beta chains were cytomegalovirus-associated.

The sequence was obtained from a woman aged 18-30 years in good health and CMV-seropositive. V gene TRBV2 combines with J gene TRBJ1-4; no reliable D call. The sequenced sample was PBMCs. As DNA, the CDR3 is TGTGCCAGCAATCCCCCGGCAGGAACGACGGGGACTAATGAAAAACTGTTTTTT. It translates to CASNPPAGTTGTNEKLFF.